This TCR beta chain is drawn from a study of T cells after yellow fever vaccination. Study-level information: When fractions had low cell numbers, they were prepared with SMART-Seq v4 Ultra Low Input. Study-level points and caveats: Overlap between CD4 and CD8 compartments was detected for a small share of clonotypes. Abundant clonotypes (contaminants from the bulk population) could be present in FACS-sorted repertoires.

This CDR3 has 14 amino acids. Germline lookup yields CDR1 KGHSH and CDR2 LQKENI. V lost 5 bases and J lost 5; bases outside the gene matches: 9. A 5'RACE template-switching step, the method used to make TCR cDNA, added a universal primer site and UMIs. MiXCR, run by TCRdb on the 5' RACE reads, gives a single entry per CDR3 protein. The table shows 200,000 to 300,000 distinct CDR3 sequences, with 6.9% occurring only once. This clonotype was seen ten or more times. The target antigen is unknown. The chain combines TRBV18 with TRBJ2-7; 7 nucleotides agree with TRBD1. The sequence derives from a man aged 25 to 45 who received the YFV17D yellow fever vaccine. Here the sequenced sample was CD4+ T cells sorted from PBMCs, taken 15 days after the yellow fever booster vaccination. Here the CDR3 reads CASSTDRAVNEQYF. In nucleotides, the CDR3 is TGTGCCAGCTCAACAGACAGGGCGGTCAACGAGCAGTACTTC.